The 28 T cell receptor beta chains in this list originate from one sample, sequenced in a study of early T cells in non-severe SARS-CoV-2 infection. TCRdb reprocessed the 5' RACE reads with MiXCR, giving one entry per CDR3 protein. Seen here are approximately 47,000 distinct CDR3 sequences, 6% to 8% observed once, and the top ten hold 6% to 8.5%. The sequences come from whole blood, collected at baseline. Source of these receptors: an adult who was a healthcare worker with PCR-confirmed SARS-CoV-2 infection or an uninfected control (not recorded which).

This clonotype was picked up many times. The chain uses TRBV24-1 and TRBJ2-1; possible D gene TRBD2, 6 bases. CDR3 size: 12 residues. Deletions cut 11 bases from V and 4 bases from J, with 11 bases between. Germline V gene lookup returns CDR1 KGHDR and CDR2 SFDVKD. CDR3 in DNA: TGTGCCATCGGGAGCGGTTACAATGAGCAGTTCTTC. It specifies CAIGSGYNEQFF.

In this sample, this clonotype turned up a few times. The chain joins TRBV6-1 to TRBJ1-4, with TRBD1 matching over 7 bases. CDR3 size: 14 residues. The germline V gene encodes CDR1 MNHNS and CDR2 SASEGT. V shed 7 bases and J 8 bases; nucleotides not matched to a gene: 10. In DNA, the CDR3 is TGTGCCAGCAACCCGACAGGGAGCACAGAAAAACTGTTTTTT. This codes for CASNPTGSTEKLFF.

The table lists this clonotype with a few counts. The chain is built from TRBV15 and TRBJ2-2; a weak D match, TRBD2 (5 bases). Trimming took 5 bases from V and 1 from J, leaving 8 bases between them. This CDR3 has 14 residues. Germline V gene sequence: CDR1 LNHNV, CDR2 YYDKDF (reference sequence). This CDR3 is CATSRGLNTGELFF. The CDR3 bases are TGTGCCACCAGCCGCGGACTGAACACCGGGGAGCTGTTTTTT.

The table lists this clonotype with many counts. This chain connects TRBV12-3 or TRBV12-4 to TRBJ1-6; D is perhaps TRBD1 (5 bases). The CDR3 contains 13 residues. V lost 7 bases, J lost 13 bases, and 17 bases lay in between. CDR3 sequence: CASTRDFGRPLHF. The CDR3 coding sequence is TGTGCCAGCACCCGGGACTTTGGTCGGCCCCTCCACTTT.

This clonotype was picked up a small number of times. V is TRBV3-1 and J is TRBJ2-7; D possibly corresponds to TRBD2 (5 bases). The V and J ends lost 1 base and 9 bases respectively, with 16 bases between them. From germline, CDR1 is LGHDT and CDR2 YNNKEL (reference sequence). The length of the CDR3 is 14 residues. The CDR3 protein is CASSQGGVGGRQYF. CDR3 DNA sequence: TGTGCCAGCAGCCAAGGGGGAGTAGGAGGTCGGCAGTACTTC.

This clonotype came up many times. The chain combines TRBV24-1 with TRBJ1-4; D possibly corresponds to TRBD1 (6 bases). Germline V gene sequence: CDR1 KGHDR, CDR2 SFDVKD. There are 16 residues in the CDR3. V lost 4 bases and J 1 base, leaving 12 bases between the germline ends. CDR3: CATSDPTQGTNEKLFF. CDR3 sequence (DNA): TGTGCCACCAGTGACCCGACACAGGGAACTAATGAAAAACTGTTTTTT.

This clonotype was recorded many times. This chain connects TRBV28 to TRBJ2-7; D is unresolved. Trimming took off 10 bases at V and 7 bases at J, with 17 bases between the two ends. Germline V lookup: CDR1 MDHEN, CDR2 SYDVKM. The CDR3 contains 12 residues. CDR3 in amino acids: CATTVHPPEQYF. The CDR3 nucleotides are TGTGCCACCACGGTCCATCCCCCAGAGCAGTACTTC.

The chain couples TRBV6-1 to TRBJ2-3; no firm D call. Trimming removed 4 bases from V and 2 bases from J, with 4 bases in between. This CDR3 is 12 amino acids long. Per germline, CDR1 MNHNS and CDR2 SASEGT. CDR3 sequence reads: CASSGNTDTQYF. The CDR3 bases are TGTGCCAGCAGTGGCAACACAGATACGCAGTATTTT.

Many counts were recorded for this clonotype. The rearrangement uses TRBV25-1 and TRBJ2-1, with D possibly TRBD1 on 6 matching bases. Germline V gene lookup returns CDR1 MGHDK and CDR2 SYGVNS. Deletions cut 2 bases from V and 8 bases from J, with 13 bases between. This CDR3 spans 14 amino acids. CDR3 loop: CASSERTVEDEQFF. The CDR3 DNA reads TGTGCCAGCAGTGAAAGGACAGTAGAGGATGAGCAGTTCTTC. The variable domain in full, completed from reference TRBV25-1 and TRBJ2-1, reads EADIYQTPRYLVIGTGKKITLECSQTMGHDKMYWYQQDPGMELHLIHYSYGVNSTEKGDLSSESTVSRIRTEHFPLTLESARPSHTSQYLCASSERTVEDEQFFGPGTRLTVL.

The genes are TRBV27 and TRBJ2-3; no clear D. There are 14 residues in the CDR3. Germline V gene lookup returns CDR1 MNHEY and CDR2 SMNVEV (reference sequence). Deletions cut 4 bases from V and 4 bases from J, with 12 bases between. CDR3 sequence (DNA): TGTGCCAGCAGTTATTTTTTCCCGCCAGATACGCAGTATTTT. As protein: CASSYFFPPDTQYF.

In its sample, this clonotype was seen many times. This rearrangement joins TRBV7-9 to TRBJ2-3; D unresolved. Looked up from germline, CDR1 is SEHNR and CDR2 is FQNEAQ (reference sequence). This CDR3 has 12 residues. V lost 2 bases to trimming and J lost 5 bases, with 5 bases between them. CDR3 amino acids: CASSLTGDTQYF. The CDR3 DNA is TGTGCCAGCAGCTTAACGGGAGATACGCAGTATTTT.

This clonotype showed up many times. V and J are TRBV5-1 and TRBJ2-2; 7 bases match TRBD1. Per the germline V gene, CDR1 is SGHRS and CDR2 is YFSETQ. The CDR3 has 16 amino acids. The junction had 4 bases not matched to a gene; V was cut back by 1 base and J by 1 base. CDR3 loop: CASSLTAGGNTGELFF. The CDR3, as DNA: TGCGCCAGCAGCTTGACTGCAGGGGGGAACACCGGGGAGCTGTTTTTT.

This chain connects TRBV28 to TRBJ2-7; D gene ambiguous. Trimming removed 2 bases from V and 0 bases from J, with 8 bases in between. CDR3 length: 14 residues. Germline-derived CDR1 and CDR2 are MDHEN and SYDVKM. The CDR3 DNA reads as TGTGCCAGCAGTTTAATGGGGTTCTCCTACGAGCAGTACTTC. It encodes CASSLMGFSYEQYF.

This rearrangement joins TRBV20-1 to TRBJ2-7; no clear D. CDR1 DFQATT and CDR2 SNEGSKA come from the germline V gene (reference sequence). This CDR3 spans 12 amino acids. V was clipped by 3 bases and J by 2 bases, with 8 bases between them. CDR3 nucleotides: TGCAGTGCTAGGTTTCAGGCCTACGAGCAGTACTTC. Translated: CSARFQAYEQYF.

This chain connects TRBV6-5 to TRBJ2-5, with D maybe TRBD2 (5 bases). This CDR3 comprises 15 residues. Trimming removed 6 bases from V and 4 bases from J, with 18 bases in between. Per the germline V gene, CDR1 is MNHEY and CDR2 is SVGAGI. Here the CDR3 reads CASRHGPRERETQYF. DNA for the CDR3: TGTGCCAGCAGACACGGACCCCGGGAAAGAGAGACCCAGTACTTC.

This clonotype appeared a few times. The chain recombines TRBV29-1 with TRBJ1-1; D possibly corresponds to TRBD1 (5 bases). There are 12 residues in the CDR3. Looked up from germline, CDR1 is SQVTM and CDR2 is ANQGSEA. The V gene lost 4 bases and the J gene lost 8 bases, with 14 bases spanning the gap. Written as DNA, the CDR3 is TGCAGCGTTGTTTCTCCGGGGACCGAAGCTTTCTTT. Its translation is CSVVSPGTEAFF.

Ten or more counts support this clonotype. This chain joins TRBV20-1 and TRBJ1-5, with a tentative D call TRBD1 (6 bases). V was clipped by 1 base and J by 3 bases, with 13 bases between them. There are 15 residues in the CDR3. Germline loops: CDR1 DFQATT, CDR2 SNEGSKA (reference sequence). The CDR3 sequence is CSARGRTDPNQPQHF. The CDR3 DNA follows: TGCAGTGCTAGAGGTCGGACAGACCCCAATCAGCCCCAGCATTTT.

The chain combines TRBV7-3 with TRBJ2-2, with D maybe TRBD2 (5 bases). Per the germline V gene, CDR1 is SGHTA and CDR2 is FQGTGA. The CDR3 consists of 14 residues. The V and J ends lost 4 bases and 4 bases respectively, with 10 bases between them. The CDR3, as DNA: TGTGCCAGCAGCTACCGTGGAGGCACCGGGGAGCTGTTTTTT. Amino acid sequence: CASSYRGGTGELFF.

The chain recombines TRBV29-1 with TRBJ1-2; D gene ambiguous. CDR3 length equals 12 residues. The V and J ends lost 7 bases and 8 bases respectively, with 17 bases between them. Germline V gives CDR1 SQVTM, CDR2 ANQGSEA. The DNA of the CDR3 is TGCAGCGCCTACGCCCGGGTTCGGGGCTACACCTTC. Translation gives CSAYARVRGYTF.

The chain joins TRBV4-1 to TRBJ2-2, with 7 bases that match TRBD2. After removal of 0 bases from V and 5 bases from J, the junction contained 9 bases not matched to a gene. The CDR3 length is 17 residues. Germline V lookup: CDR1 MGHRA, CDR2 YSYEKL. The CDR3 is CASSQDAAGAGTGELFF. DNA for the CDR3: TGCGCCAGCAGCCAAGACGCGGCAGGAGCGGGAACCGGGGAGCTGTTTTTT.

This chain links TRBV11-2 with TRBJ2-3, with 7 bases that match TRBD1. CDR3 length: 13 residues. Germline V CDR1 and CDR2: SGHAT, FQNNGV. The V and J ends lost 7 bases and 5 bases, in that order; junction bases with no gene match: 6. The CDR3 region has the DNA TGTGCCAGCACCCCATACAGGGGAGATACGCAGTATTTT. Protein: CASTPYRGDTQYF.

This clonotype was observed a few times. This rearrangement joins TRBV7-8 to TRBJ2-3, with D perhaps matching TRBD1 or TRBD2 (5 bases each). Trimming removed 5 bases at V and 4 bases at J, with 22 bases between. The length of the CDR3 is 17 residues. In germline, CDR1 is SGHVS, CDR2 FQNEAQ. The CDR3 sequence: CASSTPGATKPPDTQYF. In DNA form, the CDR3 reads TGTGCCAGCAGCACCCCCGGGGCCACGAAGCCCCCAGATACGCAGTATTTT. The variable domain in full, with the rest retrieved from reference TRBV7-8 and TRBJ2-3, is GAGVSQSPRYKVAKRGQDVALRCDPISGHVSLFWYQQALGQGPEFLTYFQNEAQLDKSGLPSDRFFAERPEGSVSTLKIQRTQQEDSAVYLCASSTPGATKPPDTQYFGPGTRLTVL.

The chain recombines TRBV21-1 with TRBJ2-7. TRBV21-1 is flagged as a pseudogene. This CDR3 has 14 amino acids. The CDR3 nucleotides are TGTGCCAGCAAAAGTCTCGCCTTCCCCTACGAGCAGTACTTC. Translating it yields CASKSLAFPYEQYF.

This clonotype was counted between two and nine times. This chain connects TRBV27 to TRBJ2-1; TRBD2 agrees at 12 bases. Per the germline V gene, CDR1 is MNHEY and CDR2 is SMNVEV (reference sequence). This CDR3 has 19 amino acids. The ends lost 5 bases at V and 2 bases at J; junction bases unmatched: 13. Here the CDR3 DNA reads TGTGCCAGCAGTCGACTAGCGGGAGACCCGCGCTTAGCCTACAATGAGCAGTTCTTC. Its translation is CASSRLAGDPRLAYNEQFF.

This clonotype was observed at least ten times. The chain is built from TRBV4-3 and TRBJ1-1, with D perhaps TRBD1 (5 bases). Germline V gene sequence: CDR1 LGHNA, CDR2 YSLEER. The CDR3 has 16 residues. The germline V and J ends were trimmed by 0 bases and 6 bases, with 17 bases remaining between them. The chain's CDR3 is CASSQDYGRWGPEAFF. CDR3 sequence (DNA): TGCGCCAGCAGCCAAGATTATGGCCGGTGGGGCCCTGAAGCTTTCTTT.

At least ten counts were recorded for this clonotype. The V and J genes are TRBV12-3 or TRBV12-4 and TRBJ2-1, with a possible D match to TRBD2 (6 bases). The CDR3 is 12 residues long. Trimming stripped 7 bases from V and 6 bases from J, with 10 bases between. CDR3 in amino acids: CASTATSNEQFF. Written as DNA, the CDR3 is TGTGCCAGCACCGCGACTAGCAATGAGCAGTTCTTC.

The chain is built from TRBV9 and TRBJ2-7; 11 bases map to TRBD1. The V and J ends lost 3 bases and 3 bases, in that order; junction bases with no gene match: 5. CDR3 size: 15 residues. Germline V lookup: CDR1 SGDLS, CDR2 YYNGEE. CDR3 coding DNA: TGTGCCAGCAGCGCGGGACAGGGGGTGATCTACGAGCAGTACTTC. It encodes CASSAGQGVIYEQYF.

This clonotype has ten or more counts. This chain uses TRBV7-2 with TRBJ2-5; D gene ambiguous. Germline CDR1 is SGHTA and CDR2 is FQGNSA. The CDR3 covers 14 residues. V shed 5 bases and J shed 5 bases, with 15 bases lying between them. CDR3 in amino acids: CASSPSGGFETQYF. DNA for the CDR3: TGTGCCAGCAGCCCCTCCGGTGGGTTTGAGACCCAGTACTTC.